This T cell receptor (beta chain) originates from a study of molecular identifiers for immune sequencing clone quantification. Study details: The replicate experiment used RNA from roughly 18,000 or 92,000 naive CD8 cells. This RNA was split into five aliquots, and four of them were sequenced. Study-level results: Identical TCR molecules that share a barcode could lead to an underestimation of highly expanded clone sizes. Whereas naive cells kept under 1% of molecules in clones above 20 RNA copies, such clones held over 97% in effectors.

To note about this clonotype: Its antigen is undetermined.

The CDR3 length is 14 residues. The V end was cut by 4 bases, the J end by 3 bases, with 12 bases between. Germline CDR1 reads LGHNA; CDR2 reads YNFKEQ. A CD8+CD4-CCR7+CD45RA+ gate was used to sort naive CD8 T cells. TCRdb called the PCR reads again in MiXCR, with one record for every CDR3 protein. Here the sample spans 53,000 or so distinct CDR3 sequences, about a third being singletons. This receptor was taken from a human donor in good health. Some libraries in this study had Jurkat cell RNA spiked in. Sample: naive CD8+ T cells from blood, with Jurkat cell RNA spiked in. Subset here: FACS-sorted CD8+CD4-CCR7+CD45RA+ naive T cells. This chain joins TRBV4-2 and TRBJ2-5, with D unclear. The CDR3 sequence is CASSPYPRKETQYF. The CDR3 nucleotides read TGTGCCAGCAGCCCTTACCCTAGGAAAGAGACCCAGTACTTC.